This entry lists 28 T cell receptor beta chains sequenced from one sample in a study of a mutant IDH1 vaccine in newly diagnosed glioma. Assay: immunoSEQ multiplex PCR; the TCRdb copy retains only in-frame clones and omits some. The sample has some 48,000 clones, more than 65% seen once; the top ten hold approximately 6.7%. As to time point: week 35, safety follow-up. The content of each vaccine dose was 300 ug of mutant IDH1 20-mer peptide, and topical imiquimod accompanied it. For these receptors, no antigen is known. Specimen: PBMCs, collected from a glioma patient whose treatment included an IDH1 peptide vaccine. These TCRs come from a man aged 40-49 years with glioma.

The rearrangement links TRBV14 to TRBJ1-2; D is unclear. Germline-derived CDR1 and CDR2 are SGHDN and FVKESK. CDR3 length equals 14 residues. The V gene lost 1 base and the J gene lost 4 bases, with 10 bases spanning the gap. As DNA, the CDR3 is TGTGCCAGCAGCCAAGCTAACAGCGGCTATGGCTACACCTTC. Its protein product is CASSQANSGYGYTF.

The V gene is TRBV7-9, the J gene TRBJ2-5; 9 nucleotides align to TRBD2. The ends lost 5 bases at V and 5 bases at J; junction bases unmatched: 6. The germline gives CDR1 SEHNR, CDR2 FQNEAQ (reference sequence). The CDR3 contains 14 residues. For the CDR3, the DNA is TGTGCCAGCAGCGAGAGGACTAGCGATGAGACCCAGTACTTC. Protein product: CASSERTSDETQYF. The whole variable domain, filled in from reference TRBV7-9 and TRBJ2-5, reads DTGVSQNPRHKITKRGQNVTFRCDPISEHNRLYWYRQTLGQGPEFLTYFQNEAQLEKSRLLSDRFSAERPKGSFSTLEIQRTEQGDSAMYLCASSERTSDETQYFGPGTRLLVL.

The chain has TRBV5-1 and TRBJ2-5; TRBD2 matches at 10 bases. The CDR3 sequence is 14 residues long. The junction had 1 base not matched to a gene; V was cut back by 3 bases and J by 2 bases. CDR1 is SGHRS and CDR2 is YFSETQ in the germline V gene. CDR3 loop: CASSSGLAQETQYF. The DNA for the CDR3 is TGCGCCAGCAGCTCGGGACTAGCGCAAGAGACCCAGTACTTC.

The gene calls are TRBV6-5 and TRBJ1-1; no definite D call. CDR1 and CDR2 (germline): MNHEY, SVGAGI. CDR3 size: 13 residues. V lost 3 bases and J lost 1, with 6 bases in between. CDR3 sequence reads: CASSYWENTEAFF. CDR3 in DNA: TGTGCCAGCAGTTATTGGGAGAACACTGAAGCTTTCTTT.

The V call is TRBV7-2, the J call TRBJ2-2; 9 bases are shared with TRBD2. V gave up 1 base and J gave up 5 bases; unmatched junction bases: 2. Per the germline V gene, CDR1 is SGHTA and CDR2 is FQGNSA. This CDR3 region has 15 residues. The CDR3 protein is CASSLGRGGTGELFF. CDR3 nucleotides: TGTGCCAGCAGCTTAGGGCGGGGGGGGACCGGGGAGCTGTTTTTT.

The V and J genes are TRBV2 and TRBJ1-1; possibly TRBD1 for D (6 bases). Between the trimmed V and J ends, which lost 8 bases and 4 bases, there was a span of 14 bases. Germline assignment: CDR1 SNHLY and CDR2 FYNNEI. This CDR3 has 13 residues. Here the CDR3 reads CASLAGAVTEAFF. The CDR3 DNA is TGTGCCAGCCTAGCAGGGGCGGTCACTGAAGCTTTCTTT. The full variable domain, rest sourced from reference TRBV2 and TRBJ1-1, is EPEVTQTPSHQVTQMGQEVILRCVPISNHLYFYWYRQILGQKVEFLVSFYNNEISEKSEIFDDQFSVERPDGSNFTLKIRSTKLEDSAMYFCASLAGAVTEAFFGQGTRLTVV.

The chain is built from TRBV7-6 and TRBJ1-4; D perhaps matches TRBD1 (6 bases). The V gene lost 2 bases and the J gene lost 8 bases, with 15 bases spanning the gap. Germline CDR1 and CDR2: SGHVS and FNYEAQ. The CDR3 covers 15 residues. CDR3 nucleotide sequence: TGTGCCAGCAGCTTATCTGGGGGGCTTCGGGAAAAACTGTTTTTT. Its protein product is CASSLSGGLREKLFF. Full variable domain (rest looked up from reference TRBV7-6 and TRBJ1-4): GAGVSQSPRYKVTKRGQDVALRCDPISGHVSLYWYRQALGQGPEFLTYFNYEAQQDKSGLPNDRFSAERPEGSISTLTIQRTEQRDSAMYRCASSLSGGLREKLFFGSGTQLSVL.

The chain joins TRBV7-9 to TRBJ1-5, with 9 bases identical to TRBD1. The length of the CDR3 is 15 residues. V gave up 3 bases and J gave up 3 bases; unmatched junction bases: 3. The germline V gene encodes CDR1 SEHNR and CDR2 FQNEAQ (reference sequence). The CDR3 bases are TGTGCCAGCAGCTTGGGACAGGGACACAATCAGCCCCAGCATTTT. Encoded protein: CASSLGQGHNQPQHF.

The V call is TRBV30, the J call TRBJ2-7; tentatively, D is TRBD1 or TRBD2 (5 bases each). The CDR3 is 14 amino acids. Germline V lookup: CDR1 GTSNPN, CDR2 SVGIG (reference sequence). V lost 3 bases to trimming and J lost 3 bases, with 15 bases between them. For the CDR3, the DNA is TGTGCCTGGAGCCGGGACCGAGCACGCTACGAGCAGTACTTC. Protein product: CAWSRDRARYEQYF.

This sequence joins TRBV30 and TRBJ2-7, with D possibly TRBD1 on 6 matching bases. Trimming stripped 2 bases from V and 6 bases from J, with 11 bases between. In germline, CDR1 is GTSNPN, CDR2 SVGIG (reference sequence). The CDR3 length is 12 residues. CDR3 amino acids: CAWSSRGREQYF. The CDR3 DNA is TGTGCCTGGAGTTCCAGGGGTCGCGAGCAGTACTTC.

This chain connects TRBV9 to TRBJ1-6, with a weak D call TRBD1 (6 bases). Trimming took off 0 bases at V and 10 bases at J, with 20 bases between the two ends. Germline loops: CDR1 SGDLS, CDR2 YYNGEE. CDR3 length: 17 amino acids. The CDR3 sequence is CASSVGPGDIGRSPLHF. CDR3 bases: TGTGCCAGCAGCGTAGGTCCAGGGGACATCGGTAGGTCACCCCTCCACTTT. Combining the CDR3 with reference TRBV9 and TRBJ1-6 gives the whole variable domain DSGVTQTPKHLITATGQRVTLRCSPRSGDLSVYWYQQSLDQGLQFLIQYYNGEERAKGNILERFSAQQFPDLHSELNLSSLELGDSALYFCASSVGPGDIGRSPLHFGNGTRLTVT.

The chain joins TRBV6-5 to TRBJ1-5, with 7 bases aligning to TRBD1. V lost 6 bases, J lost 6 bases, and 5 bases stayed unmatched. The CDR3 has 13 residues. CDR1 is MNHEY and CDR2 is SVGAGI in the germline V gene. The CDR3 reads CASRDRVGQPQHF. The CDR3 region has the DNA TGTGCCAGCAGAGACAGGGTAGGTCAGCCCCAGCATTTT.

The gene calls are TRBV10-3 and TRBJ2-1, with 9 positions matching TRBD1. The CDR3 totals 14 residues. V lost 6 bases to trimming and J lost 6 bases; unmatched junction nucleotides: 6. The V gene's germline CDR1 is ENHRY and CDR2 SYGVKD. This CDR3 reads CAISTGQGGNEQFF. In DNA, the CDR3 is TGTGCCATCAGCACGGGACAGGGCGGCAATGAGCAGTTCTTC.

In its sample, this clone was seen once. The J gene is TRBJ1-1, the V gene TRBV5-1, with 9 positions matching TRBD1. This CDR3 spans 13 amino acids. The V gene's germline CDR1 is SGHRS and CDR2 YFSETQ. V trimming: 4 bases; J trimming: 5 bases; junction bases outside the gene matches: 3. CDR3 protein: CASSQGQGTEAFF. The CDR3 DNA is TGCGCCAGCAGCCAGGGACAGGGAACTGAAGCTTTCTTT.

This clone has only a few counts. The chain carries TRBV30 and TRBJ2-1; no clear D gene. The V end lost 0 bases, the J end lost 5 bases, and 8 bases lay between the germline ends. Germline CDR1 reads GTSNPN; CDR2 reads SVGIG (reference sequence). This CDR3 region has 13 residues. For the CDR3, the DNA is TGTGCCTGGAGTGTCGGCAGCCACAATGAGCAGTTCTTC. The encoded protein is CAWSVGSHNEQFF.

The chain recombines TRBV11-2 with TRBJ1-1; D gene ambiguous. Trimming stripped 2 bases from V and 1 base from J, with 11 bases between. Germline V lookup: CDR1 SGHAT, CDR2 FQNNGV. CDR3 length: 15 amino acids. CDR3 amino acids: CASSLRGIPNTEAFF. DNA for the CDR3: TGTGCCAGCAGCTTACGAGGGATACCGAACACTGAAGCTTTCTTT.

The rearrangement links TRBV19 to TRBJ2-7, with 9 bases lining up with TRBD1. The V segment lost 5 bases and the J segment 3 bases; nucleotides outside the gene matches: 8. Germline assignment: CDR1 LNHDA and CDR2 SQIVND (reference sequence). The CDR3 contains 15 residues. CDR3 coding DNA: TGTGCCAGTAGTCTCGGGACAGGGAACCTCTACGAGCAGTACTTC. Its translation is CASSLGTGNLYEQYF.

Here the CDR3 reads CASSLRPGHGSTGELFF. CDR3 nucleotide sequence: TGTGCCAGCAGCTTACGCCCCGGGCATGGTTCCACCGGGGAGCTGTTTTTT. The chain links TRBV7-9 to TRBJ2-2; D remains unclear. The CDR3 spans 17 residues. V shed 2 bases and J shed 4 bases, with 17 bases lying between them. The V gene's germline CDR1 is SEHNR and CDR2 FQNEAQ (reference sequence).

This chain links TRBV5-1 with TRBJ1-6; weak D call: TRBD1 (6 bases). There are 14 residues in the CDR3. Trimming pared 7 bases from V and 4 bases from J, leaving 12 bases between. Germline loops: CDR1 SGHRS, CDR2 YFSETQ. CDR3 nucleotide sequence: TGCGCCAGCCACCCTACAGGGTATAATTCACCCCTCCACTTT. It encodes CASHPTGYNSPLHF. Filled out from reference TRBV5-1 and TRBJ1-6, the complete variable domain reads KAGVTQTPRYLIKTRGQQVTLSCSPISGHRSVSWYQQTPGQGLQFLFEYFSETQRNKGNFPGRFSGRQFSNSRSEMNVSTLELGDSALYLCASHPTGYNSPLHFGNGTRLTVT.

The chain uses TRBV2 and TRBJ1-4; D possibly corresponds to TRBD1 (6 bases). Trimming removed 6 bases from V and 10 bases from J, with 15 bases in between. This CDR3 comprises 13 residues. The germline gives CDR1 SNHLY, CDR2 FYNNEI. CDR3 DNA: TGTGCCAGCAGGACACAACAGGGAATAAAACTGTTTTTT. This encodes CASRTQQGIKLFF. The variable domain in full, with the rest retrieved from reference TRBV2 and TRBJ1-4, is EPEVTQTPSHQVTQMGQEVILRCVPISNHLYFYWYRQILGQKVEFLVSFYNNEISEKSEIFDDQFSVERPDGSNFTLKIRSTKLEDSAMYFCASRTQQGIKLFFGSGTQLSVL.

The V and J genes are TRBV10-2 and TRBJ2-5; D unclear. Deletions cut 4 bases from V and 3 bases from J, with 9 bases between. The CDR3 is 13 amino acids. Germline V gives CDR1 WSHSY, CDR2 SAAADI. The CDR3 protein is CASSVSVKETQYF. The CDR3 nucleotides read TGCGCCAGCAGTGTGTCGGTGAAAGAGACCCAGTACTTC.

The genes are TRBV5-6 and TRBJ2-5; TRBD1 is a possible D gene (6 bases). CDR3 length: 14 amino acids. V lost 2 bases to trimming and J lost 5 bases, with 13 bases between them. Germline V lookup: CDR1 SGHDT, CDR2 YYEEEE. The CDR3 nucleotides are TGTGCCAGCAGCTTTCGGACAGATGAGGAGACCCAGTACTTC. Its protein product is CASSFRTDEETQYF. Based on the CDR3 plus reference TRBV5-6 and TRBJ2-5, the full variable domain is DAGVTQSPTHLIKTRGQQVTLRCSPKSGHDTVSWYQQALGQGPQFIFQYYEEEERQRGNFPDRFSGHQFPNYSSELNVNALLLGDSALYLCASSFRTDEETQYFGPGTRLLVL.

This rearrangement joins TRBV9 to TRBJ2-1, with 8 bases aligning to TRBD1. Unmatched junction bases numbered 5, after V lost 3 bases and J lost 0 bases. The CDR3 loop spans 16 amino acids. Germline assignment: CDR1 SGDLS and CDR2 YYNGEE. DNA for the CDR3: TGTGCCAGCAGCGGGACAGGGTTAAACTCCTACAATGAGCAGTTCTTC. This sequence encodes CASSGTGLNSYNEQFF.

This rearrangement joins TRBV6-5 to TRBJ1-2; D unresolved. The CDR3 totals 13 residues. V was trimmed by 6 bases and J by 4 bases, leaving 12 bases between them. CDR1 is MNHEY, CDR2 SVGAGI, per germline. Written as DNA, the CDR3 is TGTGCCAGCAGGATATCTACCCTCTATGGCTACACCTTC. It yields the protein CASRISTLYGYTF.

The chain uses TRBV7-6 and TRBJ2-7; tentative D call: TRBD2 (5 bases). CDR1 is SGHVS and CDR2 is FNYEAQ in the germline V gene. V dropped 1 base and J dropped 2 bases, with 9 bases sitting between them. CDR3 size: 14 residues. In DNA, the CDR3 is TGTGCCAGCAGCTTAGTACCGGAGGCCTACGAGCAGTACTTC. Its protein product is CASSLVPEAYEQYF.

This chain uses TRBV5-1 with TRBJ1-6; possibly TRBD1 for D (6 bases). V was cut by 1 base and J by 0 bases, with 8 bases left in between. CDR3 length: 16 residues. Looked up from germline, CDR1 is SGHRS and CDR2 is YFSETQ. The CDR3 DNA sequence: TGCGCCAGCAGCTTGCAGGGGAGCTCCTATAATTCACCCCTCCACTTT. This gives the protein CASSLQGSSYNSPLHF.

The chain is built from TRBV19 and TRBJ2-7, with D possibly TRBD2 on 5 matching bases. V shed 4 bases and J shed 3 bases, with 10 bases lying between them. Germline CDR1 and CDR2: LNHDA and SQIVND (reference sequence). The CDR3 loop spans 13 amino acids. CDR3 in DNA: TGTGCCAGTAGTAAAGGACTGAGCTACGAGCAGTACTTC. This gives the protein CASSKGLSYEQYF.

This clone was counted only a few times. The gene calls are TRBV7-6 and TRBJ1-5; 9 nucleotides line up with TRBD1. V trimming: 4 bases; J trimming: 1 base; junction bases outside the gene matches: 5. CDR1 is SGHVS, CDR2 FNYEAQ, per germline. The CDR3 is made up of 16 amino acids. CDR3 nucleotides: TGTGCCAGCAGCTCCGGGACAGGGATAAGCAATCAGCCCCAGCATTTT. This encodes CASSSGTGISNQPQHF.